There are a few counts of the clone carrying this TCR beta chain. Antigen unknown. This sample is part of a study of cytomegalovirus exposure and HLA in healthy donors. Findings and limits, study-wide: Most TCR beta V segments were productive about 87% or about 30% of the time in an earlier analysis.

PCR involved 60 Vbeta and 13 Jbeta primers. Data came from immunoSEQ multiplex PCR; TCRdb stores just in-frame clones and leaves some out. The repertoire holds some 120,000 clones, roughly 70% seen once, with 6.5% to 8% in the top ten. Trimming took off 3 bases at V and 3 bases at J, with 6 bases between the two ends. The CDR3 loop spans 11 amino acids. In germline, CDR1 is SQVTM, CDR2 ANQGSEA. This chain connects TRBV29-1 to TRBJ2-7, with D hard to call. The sequenced material came from PBMCs. This TCR was recovered from a man aged 40-55 years in good health and CMV-seropositive. The CDR3 region is CSVEQNYEQYF. The CDR3 DNA reads as TGCAGCGTTGAGCAGAACTACGAGCAGTACTTC.